This T cell receptor (beta chain) was identified during a study of shared T cell receptors in the human thymus. Germline-derived CDR1 and CDR2 are LNHDA and SQIVND (reference sequence). The CDR3 is 15 residues long. V was shortened by 5 bases and J by 3 bases, with 14 bases between the two germline ends. Assay: immunoSEQ multiplex PCR; the TCRdb copy retains only in-frame clones and omits some. The sample has 630,000 or so clones; 87% are singletons. This clone was counted only a few times. Another study also made use of these data, one on human thymus T cells. As that study records: Finnish infants who were healthy and having corrective surgery for congenital heart defects made up the donors. Thymic material originated from resections removed in the course of corrective heart surgery.

The receptor was isolated from a boy under two years old with a congenital heart defect. The chain carries TRBV19 and TRBJ1-5, with D possibly being TRBD1 (6 bases). Sequencing used thymocytes. For the CDR3, the DNA is TGTGCCAGTAGTGACCGGACAGCCTACAATCAGCCCCAGCATTTT. This translates into CASSDRTAYNQPQHF.